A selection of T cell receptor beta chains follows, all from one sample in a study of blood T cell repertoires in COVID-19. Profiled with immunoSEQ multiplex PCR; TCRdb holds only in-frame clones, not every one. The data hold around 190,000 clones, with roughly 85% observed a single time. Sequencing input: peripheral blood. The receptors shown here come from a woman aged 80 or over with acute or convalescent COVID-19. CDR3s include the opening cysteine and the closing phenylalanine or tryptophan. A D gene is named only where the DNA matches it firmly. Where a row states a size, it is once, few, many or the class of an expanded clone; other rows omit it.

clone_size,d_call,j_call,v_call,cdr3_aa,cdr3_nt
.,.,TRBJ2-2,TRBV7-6,CASSLEQVHGELFF,TGTGCCAGCAGCTTAGAGCAAGTGCACGGGGAGCTGTTTTTT
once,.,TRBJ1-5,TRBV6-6,CASSYVAGDQPQHF,TGTGCCAGCAGTTACGTGGCGGGGGATCAGCCCCAGCATTTT
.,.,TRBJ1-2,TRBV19,CAAHRQANYGYTF,TGTGCAGCCCACAGGCAAGCTAACTATGGCTACACCTTC
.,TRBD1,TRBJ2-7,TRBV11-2,CASSLILTGTGGYEQYF,TGTGCCAGCAGCTTAATTTTGACCGGGACAGGGGGCTACGAGCAGTACTTC
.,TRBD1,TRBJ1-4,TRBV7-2,CASSLAPGGPNEKLFF,TGTGCCAGCAGCTTAGCCCCAGGGGGCCCTAATGAAAAACTGTTTTTT
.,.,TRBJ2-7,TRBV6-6,CASSYALGEQYF,TGTGCCAGCAGTTACGCCCTCGGGGAGCAGTACTTC
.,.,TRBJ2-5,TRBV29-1,CSVEGGRVTQYF,TGCAGCGTTGAAGGGGGCAGGGTCACCCAGTACTTC
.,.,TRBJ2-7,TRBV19,CASRSGYEQYF,TGTGCCAGTAGGTCGGGGTACGAGCAGTACTTC
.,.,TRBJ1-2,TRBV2,CAWGPNYGYTF,TGTGCCTGGGGGCCTAACTATGGCTACACCTTC
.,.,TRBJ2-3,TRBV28,CASWGVSTDTQYF,TGTGCCAGCTGGGGGGTCAGCACAGATACGCAGTATTTT
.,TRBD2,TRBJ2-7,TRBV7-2,CASTREREDEQYF,TGTGCCAGCACTAGGGAGCGGGAGGACGAGCAGTACTTC
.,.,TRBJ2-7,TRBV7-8,CASREADEQYF,TGTGCCAGCAGGGAGGCCGACGAGCAGTACTTC
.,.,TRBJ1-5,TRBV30,CAWRTSGSGRTGSQHF,TGTGCCTGGAGAACGAGCGGGTCAGGCCGAACCGGGTCCCAGCATTTT
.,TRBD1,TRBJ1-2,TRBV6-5,CASSSQQGGYGYTF,TGTGCCAGCAGTTCACAACAGGGGGGATATGGCTACACCTTC
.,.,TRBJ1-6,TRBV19,CASSIGSDSPLHF,TGTGCCAGTAGTATAGGCAGCGATTCACCCCTCCACTTT
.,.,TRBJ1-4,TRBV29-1,CSVLSGNEKLFF,TGCAGCGTTCTATCGGGAAATGAAAAACTGTTTTTT
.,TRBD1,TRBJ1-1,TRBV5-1,CASSLVTGDTEAFF,TGCGCCAGCAGCTTGGTGACAGGGGACACTGAAGCTTTCTTT
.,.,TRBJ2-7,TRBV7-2,CASSLARILSYEQYF,TGTGCCAGCAGCTTAGCCAGGATACTCTCCTACGAGCAGTACTTC
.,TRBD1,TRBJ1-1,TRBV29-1,CSVRQGNTEAFF,TGCAGCGTAAGACAGGGCAACACTGAAGCTTTCTTT
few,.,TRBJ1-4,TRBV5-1,CASRLGEANEKLFF,TGCGCCAGCAGACTAGGGGAGGCTAATGAAAAACTGTTTTTT
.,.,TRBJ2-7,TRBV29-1,CSVALGSFYAGEQYF,TGCAGCGTTGCATTGGGCTCATTCTATGCTGGGGAGCAGTACTTC
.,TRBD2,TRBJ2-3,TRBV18,CASSPRRPAGDSDTQYF,TGTGCCAGCTCACCCAGGCGGCCAGCGGGAGACTCGGATACGCAGTATTTT
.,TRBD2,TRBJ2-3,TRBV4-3,CASSQDPVTSDRTDTQYF,TGCGCCAGCAGCCAAGATCCCGTGACTAGCGACCGCACAGATACGCAGTATTTT
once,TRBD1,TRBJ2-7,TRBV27,CASSHQWTGVYEQYF,TGTGCCAGCAGCCACCAATGGACAGGGGTCTACGAGCAGTACTTC
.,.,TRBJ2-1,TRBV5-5,CASSLTGVVGNEQFF,TGTGCCAGCAGCTTAACCGGGGTAGTGGGAAATGAGCAGTTCTTC
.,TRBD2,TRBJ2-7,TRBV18,CASSPTSGPTYEQYF,TGTGCCAGCTCACCTACTAGCGGGCCAACCTACGAGCAGTACTTC
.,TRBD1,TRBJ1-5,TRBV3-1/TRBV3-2,CASSLGQLNQPQHF,TGTGCCAGCAGCCTGGGACAGCTGAATCAGCCCCAGCATTTT
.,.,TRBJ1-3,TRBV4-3,CASSVEYSSGNTIYF,TGCGCCAGCAGCGTAGAATACAGCTCTGGAAACACCATATATTTT
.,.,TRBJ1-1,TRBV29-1,CSVEDFGGLATEAFF,TGCAGCGTTGAAGATTTTGGAGGGTTGGCCACTGAAGCTTTCTTT
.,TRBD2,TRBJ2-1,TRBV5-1,CASSFSQGGSYNEQFF,TGCGCCAGCAGCTTTTCTCAGGGAGGGTCCTACAATGAGCAGTTCTTC
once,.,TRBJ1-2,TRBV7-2,CASSLARGTSNYGYTF,TGTGCCAGCAGCTTAGCCAGGGGAACATCCAACTATGGCTACACCTTC
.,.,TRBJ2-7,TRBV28,CASTGVAYEQYF,TGTGCCAGCACGGGAGTAGCCTACGAGCAGTACTTC
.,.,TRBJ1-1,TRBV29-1,CSAPTQTNTEAFF,TGCAGCGCCCCGACACAGACAAACACTGAAGCTTTCTTT
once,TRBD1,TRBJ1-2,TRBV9,CASSRTGTGNGYTF,TGTGCCAGCAGTAGGACCGGGACAGGGAATGGCTACACCTTC
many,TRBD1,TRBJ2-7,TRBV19,CASTPRETGDPYEQYF,TGTGCCAGTACCCCCCGCGAAACAGGGGATCCCTACGAGCAGTACTTC
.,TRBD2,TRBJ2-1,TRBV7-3,CASSLSGLAGGHEQFF,TGTGCCAGCAGCTTATCTGGGCTAGCGGGAGGCCATGAGCAGTTCTTC
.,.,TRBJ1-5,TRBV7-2,CASSFIADQPQHF,TGTGCCAGCAGCTTCATAGCCGATCAGCCCCAGCATTTT
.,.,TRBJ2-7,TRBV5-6,CASSPRGKKSSYEQYF,TGTGCCAGCAGCCCCCGGGGAAAGAAGAGCTCCTACGAGCAGTACTTC
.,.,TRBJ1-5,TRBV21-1,CASSKDRDSNQPQHF,TGTGCCAGCAGCAAGGACAGAGATAGCAATCAGCCCCAGCATTTT
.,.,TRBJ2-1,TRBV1,CTSSQDLGRNLGGMYNEQFF,TGCACCAGCAGCCAAGATCTGGGACGGAATCTAGGAGGGATGTACAATGAGCAGTTCTTC
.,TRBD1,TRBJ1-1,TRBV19,CASSVSTGQPMNTEAFF,TGTGCCAGTAGTGTCTCGACAGGGCAACCTATGAACACTGAAGCTTTCTTT
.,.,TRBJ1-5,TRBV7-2,CASSFSRSNQPQHF,TGTGCCAGCAGCTTTTCGAGGAGCAATCAGCCCCAGCATTTT
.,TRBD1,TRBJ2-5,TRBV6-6,CASSYLTGGQETQYF,TGTGCCAGCAGTTACCTTACAGGGGGCCAAGAGACCCAGTACTTC
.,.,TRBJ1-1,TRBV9,CASSVEKGTEAFF,TGTGCCAGCAGCGTAGAGAAGGGGACTGAAGCTTTCTTT
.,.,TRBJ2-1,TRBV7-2,CASSLAWAQFF,TGTGCCAGCAGCTTAGCCTGGGCCCAGTTCTTC
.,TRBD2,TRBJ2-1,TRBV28,CASNLAGGPKQFF,TGTGCCAGCAACCTAGCGGGAGGACCGAAGCAGTTCTTC
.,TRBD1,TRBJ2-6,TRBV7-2,CASSPQPRTGDSGANVLTF,TGTGCCAGCAGCCCACAACCCCGGACAGGCGATTCTGGGGCCAACGTCCTGACTTTC
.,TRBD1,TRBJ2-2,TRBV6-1,CASSEWDRGLAGELFF,TGTGCCAGCAGTGAATGGGACAGGGGGTTAGCCGGGGAGCTGTTTTTT
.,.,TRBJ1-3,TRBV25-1,CASSEGGLNTIYF,TGTGCCAGCAGTGAGGGGGGACTTAACACCATATATTTT